The clone carrying this T cell receptor beta chain was seen repeatedly, ten times or more. The antigen remains unidentified. The CDR3 contains 14 residues. V trimming: 7 bases; J trimming: 2 bases; junction bases outside the gene matches: 7. Per the germline V gene, CDR1 is MDHEN and CDR2 is SYDVKM. These data originate in a study of T cell repertoires in cytomegalovirus infection. About the research overall: It can be stated that public TCR beta signatures indicated CMV infection as well as a matching HLA type.

Study outcomes and limitations: HLA-C-restricted TCR beta clonotypes specific for CMV led the ex vivo response. CMV carriers with the relevant HLA were identified by cumulative public TCR beta family frequency.

TCRdb analysed the reads with MiXCR anew, one entry per CDR3 protein. The sample consists of over 450,000 distinct CDR3 sequences, approximately 10% of them appearing once. The material sequenced was PBMCs. This TCR was recovered from a human donor in good health (CMV status not recorded). Some clones in this sample may be carry-over from other donors' samples. The J gene is TRBJ2-7, the V gene TRBV28; 8 nucleotides line up with TRBD2. Here the CDR3 reads CASTRSGNTYEQYF. As DNA, the CDR3 is TGTGCCAGCACCCGTAGCGGGAACACCTACGAGCAGTACTTC.